Given below is one T cell receptor (beta chain) in context. The data belong to a study of CD8 T cells in Susac syndrome. RNA totalling roughly 0.45 to 1 ug underwent reverse transcription with random hexamers. TCRdb analysed the immunoSEQ multiplex PCR reads with MiXCR anew, one entry per CDR3 protein. This sample yields 100,000 to 150,000 distinct CDR3 sequences, of which over 75% are seen a single time; roughly 0.48% belongs to the top ten. This CDR3 comprises 14 residues. V was trimmed by 7 bases and J by 4 bases, leaving 15 bases between them. This sequence was found in a human donor with multiple sclerosis. The chain is built from TRBV12-3 or TRBV12-4 and TRBJ2-3, with D possibly being TRBD2 (6 bases). Sequenced: CD8+ T cells from PBMCs. The CDR3 nucleotides read TGTGCCAGCACGGTAGCGGAAGTCCCAGATACGCAGTATTTT. It encodes CASTVAEVPDTQYF.